The rows below give T cell receptor beta chains drawn from one sample of a study of CD4 T cells in relation to SARS-CoV-2 and coronaviruses. Data came from immunoSEQ multiplex PCR; TCRdb stores just in-frame clones and leaves some out. The sample records approximately 50,000 clones, about 91% being singletons. Sequenced material: naive CD4+ T cells from PBMCs. Every receptor here comes from an adult with COVID-19. CDR3s include the opening cysteine and the closing phenylalanine or tryptophan. Each record gives: CDR3 protein, CDR3 DNA, J gene, clone size, D gene, V gene. The D gene is left open where the match is weak. Only part of the rows carry a size: once, few, many, or a class if the clone is expanded.

CDR3: CASSLSVSSGNTIYF
DNA: TGTGCCAGCAGCTTAAGCGTGAGCTCTGGAAACACCATATATTTT
J: TRBJ1-3
size: NA
D: NA
V: TRBV5-5

CDR3: CATSRGRSGSVYNEQFF
DNA: TGTGCCACCAGCAGAGGTCGGAGCGGGAGCGTCTACAATGAGCAGTTCTTC
J: TRBJ2-1
size: NA
D: TRBD2
V: TRBV15

CDR3: CATSRRDYLETQYF
DNA: TGTGCCACCAGCAGAAGGGACTATCTGGAGACCCAGTACTTC
J: TRBJ2-5
size: once
D: TRBD2
V: TRBV15

CDR3: CSALAQETQYF
DNA: TGCAGTGCTCTGGCCCAAGAGACCCAGTACTTC
J: TRBJ2-5
size: NA
D: NA
V: TRBV20-1

CDR3: CASRKGGGNFNEQFF
DNA: TGTGCAAGTCGAAAGGGGGGAGGGAACTTCAATGAGCAGTTCTTC
J: TRBJ2-1
size: NA
D: NA
V: TRBV12-2

CDR3: CASSLLRSISGNTIYF
DNA: TGTGCCAGCAGCTTACTGAGGTCTATCTCTGGAAACACCATATATTTT
J: TRBJ1-3
size: NA
D: NA
V: TRBV11-2

CDR3: CSASSGTLNNSPLHF
DNA: TGCAGTGCTAGTTCCGGCACCCTAAATAATTCACCCCTCCACTTT
J: TRBJ1-6
size: NA
D: NA
V: TRBV20-1

CDR3: CSVDLPGQHEQYF
DNA: TGCAGCGTTGACCTCCCGGGACAGCACGAGCAGTACTTC
J: TRBJ2-7
size: NA
D: TRBD1
V: TRBV29-1

CDR3: CASSQDSRILSSYEQYF
DNA: TGTGCCAGCAGCCAAGATAGCCGGATATTAAGCTCCTACGAGCAGTACTTC
J: TRBJ2-7
size: NA
D: NA
V: TRBV3-1/TRBV3-2

CDR3: CASSYSGQVNYGYTF
DNA: TGTGCCAGCAGTTACTCGGGACAGGTCAACTATGGCTACACCTTC
J: TRBJ1-2
size: NA
D: TRBD1
V: TRBV6-2/TRBV6-3

CDR3: CASSLTDYEQYF
DNA: TGTGCCAGCAGTTTGACAGACTACGAGCAGTACTTC
J: TRBJ2-7
size: NA
D: NA
V: TRBV28

CDR3: CASKTGMNQPQHF
DNA: TGTGCCAGCAAGACAGGAATGAATCAGCCCCAGCATTTT
J: TRBJ1-5
size: NA
D: NA
V: TRBV6-5

CDR3: CASSQGLAAYNEQFF
DNA: TGTGCCAGCAGCCAAGGACTAGCGGCCTACAATGAGCAGTTCTTC
J: TRBJ2-1
size: once
D: TRBD2
V: TRBV4-2

CDR3: CAWSVDGNTDTQYF
DNA: TGTGCCTGGAGTGTAGACGGAAACACAGATACGCAGTATTTT
J: TRBJ2-3
size: NA
D: NA
V: TRBV30

CDR3: CASSLTWDSQETQYF
DNA: TGTGCCAGCAGTCTCACCTGGGACAGCCAAGAGACCCAGTACTTC
J: TRBJ2-5
size: NA
D: TRBD1
V: TRBV27

CDR3: CASSRNSGANVLTF
DNA: TGTGCCAGCAGCAGAAACTCTGGGGCCAACGTCCTGACTTTC
J: TRBJ2-6
size: NA
D: NA
V: TRBV7-3

CDR3: CAISDVGSMNTEAFF
DNA: TGTGCCATCAGTGATGTCGGCAGTATGAACACTGAAGCTTTCTTT
J: TRBJ1-1
size: NA
D: NA
V: TRBV10-3

CDR3: CASSDPGSLQETQYF
DNA: TGTGCCAGCAGCGATCCGGGGTCCCTACAAGAGACCCAGTACTTC
J: TRBJ2-5
size: NA
D: NA
V: TRBV11-3

CDR3: CASSLVRTSGSMETQYF
DNA: TGTGCCAGCAGCTTGGTGAGGACTAGCGGGAGTATGGAGACCCAGTACTTC
J: TRBJ2-5
size: NA
D: TRBD2
V: TRBV5-8

CDR3: CASSPQKGPYNEQFF
DNA: TGTGCCAGCAGCCCGCAAAAGGGACCATACAATGAGCAGTTCTTC
J: TRBJ2-1
size: NA
D: NA
V: TRBV7-3

CDR3: CASSFFSGRLSYNEQFF
DNA: TGTGCCAGCAGCTTTTTTAGCGGGAGGCTTTCCTACAATGAGCAGTTCTTC
J: TRBJ2-1
size: NA
D: TRBD2
V: TRBV7-9

CDR3: CAWSVRGRVVSYEQYF
DNA: TGTGCCTGGAGTGTACGGGGCAGGGTCGTCTCCTACGAGCAGTACTTC
J: TRBJ2-7
size: NA
D: NA
V: TRBV30

CDR3: CASSETRRRERDTDTQYF
DNA: TGTGCCAGCAGTGAAACCAGAAGGCGGGAGAGGGACACAGATACGCAGTATTTT
J: TRBJ2-3
size: NA
D: TRBD2
V: TRBV6-1

CDR3: CASSQEGLYGYTF
DNA: TGTGCCAGTAGCCAAGAGGGCCTCTATGGCTACACCTTC
J: TRBJ1-2
size: NA
D: NA
V: TRBV19

CDR3: CASSFDSQTTYEQYF
DNA: TGCGCCAGCAGCTTTGACAGCCAAACTACCTACGAGCAGTACTTC
J: TRBJ2-7
size: NA
D: NA
V: TRBV5-1

CDR3: CASSQQGASEAFF
DNA: TGTGCCAGCAGCCAACAGGGGGCGAGCGAAGCTTTCTTT
J: TRBJ1-1
size: NA
D: TRBD1
V: TRBV14

CDR3: CAPPAPLYEQYF
DNA: TGTGCCCCCCCCGCACCCCTCTACGAGCAGTACTTC
J: TRBJ2-7
size: once
D: NA
V: TRBV30

CDR3: CASSWQGKGVTEAFF
DNA: TGTGCCAGTAGTTGGCAGGGTAAAGGGGTGACTGAAGCTTTCTTT
J: TRBJ1-1
size: NA
D: NA
V: TRBV19

CDR3: CAWRSFAATNTGELFF
DNA: TGTGCCTGGAGGTCCTTTGCGGCTACGAACACCGGGGAGCTGTTTTTT
J: TRBJ2-2
size: NA
D: NA
V: TRBV30

CDR3: CAAGLAGGLNEQFF
DNA: TGTGCCGCGGGACTAGCGGGAGGATTGAATGAGCAGTTCTTC
J: TRBJ2-1
size: NA
D: TRBD2
V: TRBV30

CDR3: CASSYQGSVEQYF
DNA: TGTGCCAGCAGTTACCAGGGATCAGTAGAGCAGTACTTC
J: TRBJ2-7
size: NA
D: NA
V: TRBV28

CDR3: CATRPGQDNEKLFF
DNA: TGTGCCACCAGACCGGGACAAGATAATGAAAAACTGTTTTTT
J: TRBJ1-4
size: NA
D: NA
V: TRBV10-3

CDR3: CATSRDSGLAPYNEQFF
DNA: TGTGCCACCAGCAGAGATTCGGGGCTAGCGCCGTACAATGAGCAGTTCTTC
J: TRBJ2-1
size: NA
D: NA
V: TRBV15

CDR3: CASCIGGNSYNEQFF
DNA: TGCGCCAGCTGTATTGGCGGGAACTCCTACAATGAGCAGTTCTTC
J: TRBJ2-1
size: once
D: NA
V: TRBV5-1